This note documents a single TCR beta chain sequence. The antigen is not known. Primers used in a second PCR of roughly 6 to 11 cycles were a sample-barcoded 5' primer and a J-beta primer mix. TCRdb re-called the 5' RACE reads with MiXCR, one entry per CDR3 protein. This table holds hundreds of thousands of distinct CDR3 sequences, approximately 49% found once. These data originate in a study of blood T cells in healthy people across ages. Study findings and constraints: Unsorted PBMC input precluded a conclusive naive versus antigen-experienced comparison.

V was pared by 1 base and J by 2 bases, with 6 bases between. From germline, CDR1 is SGHVS and CDR2 FQNEAQ. The CDR3 spans 15 residues. Each sample yielded at least 5.5 micrograms of PBMC total RNA. Sequenced input: blood. The receptor was derived from a man aged 30 to 45 in good health. The genes are TRBV7-8 and TRBJ2-6; D remains unclear. The CDR3 is CASSLERPGANVLTF. The DNA for the CDR3 is TGTGCCAGCAGCTTAGAGAGGCCTGGGGCCAACGTCCTGACTTTC.